The clone carrying this TCR beta chain showed up just a few times. Its antigen remains unknown. This specimen belongs to a study of cytomegalovirus exposure and HLA in healthy donors. General observations from the study: In most subjects, TCR beta sequences reportedly gave accurate predictions of HLA-A and HLA-B alleles. Later work showed greater clonal expansion in HLA-associated TCR beta chains than in equally common others.

PCR was performed using 60 Vbeta and 13 Jbeta primers. Measured with immunoSEQ multiplex PCR; TCRdb has only the in-frame clones, and not every one. The sample yields about 160,000 clones, around 80% seen once. Trimming took 7 bases from V and 0 from J, leaving 13 bases between them. The CDR3 has 14 amino acids. Germline V gene sequence: CDR1 MNHEY, CDR2 SVGAGI. The TCR sequence derives from a male donor in good health and CMV-seronegative. Source material: PBMCs. The chain combines TRBV6-5 with TRBJ2-7; D is ambiguous. In DNA, the CDR3 is TGTGCCAGCAAGTTTCGTCCGAGCTCCTACGAGCAGTACTTC. Encoded protein: CASKFRPSSYEQYF.